Following are 21 T cell receptor beta chains from one sample sequenced in a study of cytotoxic CD8 clonotypes in ibrutinib-treated CLL. Sequencing used immunoSEQ multiplex PCR; TCRdb keeps in-frame clones, though not all of them. The data contain around 310,000 clones, almost 80% of them singletons. Here the sequenced sample was PBMCs, taken before ibrutinib treatment. These receptors came from a human donor with chronic lymphocytic leukemia.

The chain uses TRBV5-4 and TRBJ2-5, with 8 bases identical to TRBD2. The assigned J gene may be wrong: the sequence end matches TRBJ2-7 better. Germline V lookup: CDR1 SGHNT, CDR2 YYREEE (reference sequence). The CDR3 totals 14 residues. The CDR3 spells CASSKSGSSYEQYF. The CDR3 DNA reads TGTGCCAGCAGCAAAAGCGGGAGTAGTTACGAGCAGTACTTC.

The chain recombines TRBV7-3 with TRBJ2-1, with D possibly called TRBD1 or TRBD2 (5 bases each). Trimming took 5 bases from V and 9 from J, leaving 11 bases between them. The CDR3 covers 12 residues. Per the germline V gene, CDR1 is SGHTA and CDR2 is FQGTGA. The CDR3 protein is CASSLRDGEQFF. CDR3 coding DNA: TGTGCCAGCAGCCTAAGGGACGGTGAGCAGTTCTTC.

This clone was detected a few times. The J gene is TRBJ1-2, the V gene TRBV5-6; D remains ambiguous. In germline, CDR1 is SGHDT, CDR2 YYEEEE. Trimming removed 5 bases from V and 1 base from J, with 6 bases in between. The CDR3 totals 12 residues. The CDR3: CASSYDNYGYTF. CDR3 DNA: TGTGCCAGCAGTTACGATAACTATGGCTACACCTTC.

DNA of the CDR3: TGTGCCAGCAGCCAGACAGACCAAGAGACCCAGTACTTC. It is translated as CASSQTDQETQYF. The J gene is TRBJ2-5, the V gene TRBV6-5, with D maybe TRBD1 (5 bases). The V end was cut by 6 bases, the J end by 0 bases, with 8 bases between. Germline V gene lookup returns CDR1 MNHEY and CDR2 SVGAGI. The CDR3 is 13 residues long.

The rearrangement links TRBV10-2 to TRBJ1-1; D gene uncertain. Germline loops: CDR1 WSHSY, CDR2 SAAADI. This CDR3 spans 15 amino acids. V shed 1 base and J shed 3 bases, with 12 bases lying between them. DNA for the CDR3: TGCGCCAGCAGTGAGTGGGGTTTCGGTGACACTGAAGCTTTCTTT. It encodes CASSEWGFGDTEAFF.

A few counts support this clone. This sequence joins TRBV7-9 and TRBJ2-4; a weak D match, TRBD2 (5 bases). The V and J ends lost 1 base and 3 bases respectively, with 10 bases between them. The CDR3 runs to 15 residues. The germline V gene has CDR1 SEHNR and CDR2 FQNEAQ (reference sequence). CDR3 protein: CASSLDGVGKNIQYF. CDR3 nucleotide sequence: TGTGCCAGCAGCTTAGACGGGGTCGGCAAAAACATTCAGTACTTC.

The chain recombines TRBV15 with TRBJ2-7; D gene unclear. Between the trimmed V and J ends, which lost 0 bases and 7 bases, there was a span of 7 bases. The CDR3 is 12 residues long. Per the germline V gene, CDR1 is LNHNV and CDR2 is YYDKDF (reference sequence). CDR3: CATSRDSSEQYF. The CDR3 DNA reads as TGTGCCACCAGCAGAGATTCCTCTGAGCAGTACTTC.

The V gene is TRBV6-5, the J gene TRBJ1-1; the match to TRBD1 covers 8 bases. With V trimmed by 6 bases and J by 7 bases, 7 bases remained unmatched. In germline, CDR1 is MNHEY, CDR2 SVGAGI. The CDR3 totals 13 residues. Here the CDR3 reads CASRQRTGYEAFF. CDR3 nucleotide sequence: TGTGCCAGCAGACAACGGACAGGGTATGAAGCTTTCTTT.

As for this clone: In the same sample, other DNA sequences code for this CDR3. This sequence joins TRBV7-2 and TRBJ1-1, with D perhaps matching TRBD1 (5 bases). Germline V CDR1 and CDR2: SGHTA, FQGNSA. V gave up 5 bases and J gave up 1 base, with 8 bases separating them. The length of the CDR3 is 13 residues. CDR3 DNA sequence: TGTGCCAGCAGCCTCGACAGGAACACTGAAGCTTTCTTT. Protein product: CASSLDRNTEAFF.

This rearrangement joins TRBV15 to TRBJ2-1, with 12 bases fitting TRBD2. J gave up 8 bases and V 3 bases, and 5 bases lay outside the gene matches. CDR3 size: 15 residues. Germline V lookup: CDR1 LNHNV, CDR2 YYDKDF (reference sequence). The DNA for the CDR3 is TGTGCCACCAGCAGGCTAGCGGGAGGGCGCTATGAGCAGTTCTTC. Translation gives CATSRLAGGRYEQFF.

J is TRBJ1-1 and V is TRBV25-1; D gene unclear. CDR1 and CDR2 (germline): MGHDK, SYGVNS. This CDR3 spans 13 amino acids. V was cut by 4 bases and J by 1 base, with 7 bases left in between. CDR3 sequence (DNA): TGTGCCAGCAGTGGTCCCCCGAACACTGAAGCTTTCTTT. Protein sequence: CASSGPPNTEAFF.

This clone was picked up a small number of times. The gene calls are TRBV10-1 and TRBJ1-2; D remains unclear. V was clipped by 4 bases and J by 7 bases, with 13 bases between them. This CDR3 is 13 amino acids long. Germline values: CDR1 WNHNN, CDR2 SYGVQD (reference sequence). In DNA, the CDR3 is TGCGCCAGCAGTGCCGGCATGTCCTTTGGCTACACCTTC. Translated: CASSAGMSFGYTF.

This clone was recorded only once. The chain links TRBV10-3 to TRBJ2-1; 10 nucleotides line up with TRBD2. The CDR3 is made up of 16 amino acids. Looked up from germline, CDR1 is ENHRY and CDR2 is SYGVKD. V lost 5 bases and J lost 2; bases outside the gene matches: 6. DNA for the CDR3: TGTGCCATCAGTTCGGCTAGCGGGAGCGCCTACAATGAGCAGTTCTTC. It specifies CAISSASGSAYNEQFF.

This chain joins TRBV25-1 and TRBJ2-5, with D perhaps matching TRBD1 or TRBD2 (5 bases each). CDR1 and CDR2 (germline): MGHDK, SYGVNS. This CDR3 region has 15 residues. V dropped 1 base and J dropped 5 bases, with 14 bases sitting between them. CDR3 bases: TGTGCCAGCAGTGAATTCGGGGCTTCGGGGGAGACCCAGTACTTC. Translated, it gives CASSEFGASGETQYF.

The chain couples TRBV27 to TRBJ2-3; TRBD2 aligns across 7 bases. The CDR3 spans 15 residues. Germline loops: CDR1 MNHEY, CDR2 SMNVEV (reference sequence). V was pared by 5 bases and J by 1 base, with 6 bases of the junction left unmatched. In DNA, the CDR3 is TGTGCCAGCAGTCCTGCGGGAGATGGCACAGATACGCAGTATTTT. Translation gives CASSPAGDGTDTQYF.

J is TRBJ2-1 and V is TRBV28; 11 nucleotides line up with TRBD1. Trimming took 6 bases from V and 9 from J; bases not matched to a gene: 10. The CDR3 extends over 15 amino acids. Germline V gene data show CDR1 as MDHEN and CDR2 as SYDVKM. CDR3: CASSFPGQGAVEQFF. The CDR3 DNA reads as TGTGCCAGCAGCTTCCCCGGACAGGGGGCGGTTGAGCAGTTCTTC.

The chain recombines TRBV15 with TRBJ1-4; D may be TRBD1 (6 bases). Per germline, CDR1 LNHNV and CDR2 YYDKDF (reference sequence). V was pared by 0 bases and J by 8 bases, with 22 bases between. This CDR3 contains 18 residues. CDR3 in amino acids: CATSRDYGGGTKDEKLFF. The CDR3 nucleotides read TGTGCCACCAGCAGAGATTATGGTGGGGGCACTAAGGACGAAAAACTGTTTTTT.

The rearrangement uses TRBV7-2 and TRBJ2-2; no clear D gene. CDR1 and CDR2 from the germline V gene are SGHTA and FQGNSA. V lost 2 bases and J 4 bases, leaving 8 bases between the germline ends. The CDR3 covers 14 residues. CDR3 bases: TGTGCCAGCAGCTTATATCGGGTCACCGGGGAGCTGTTTTTT. As protein: CASSLYRVTGELFF. Full variable domain (missing parts from reference TRBV7-2 and TRBJ2-2): GAGVSQSPSNKVTEKGKDVELRCDPISGHTALYWYRQSLGQGLEFLIYFQGNSAPDKSGLPSDRFSAERTGGSVSTLTIQRTQQEDSAVYLCASSLYRVTGELFFGEGSRLTVL.

The chain combines TRBV28 with TRBJ2-5; no clear D gene. Deletions cut 3 bases from V and 5 bases from J, with 13 bases between. In germline, CDR1 is MDHEN, CDR2 SYDVKM. The CDR3 runs 14 residues. The CDR3 is CASSLLGRPETQYF. The CDR3 DNA is TGTGCCAGCAGTTTGTTAGGACGCCCGGAGACCCAGTACTTC.

V gene TRBV6-5 combines with J gene TRBJ2-5; 7 positions match TRBD1. The V gene end was trimmed by 2 bases and the J gene end by 6 bases; junction bases not matched to a gene: 12. This CDR3 has 16 residues. The germline CDR1 and CDR2 sequences are MNHEY and SVGAGI. In DNA form, the CDR3 reads TGTGCCAGCAGTTACAGGTCAGGGGGAGTAGCACAGACCCAGTACTTC. Translating gives CASSYRSGGVAQTQYF.

This clone was seen a few times. This chain links TRBV7-9 with TRBJ2-1; 9 bases fit TRBD2. Germline V gene lookup returns CDR1 SEHNR and CDR2 FQNEAQ (reference sequence). The CDR3 loop spans 18 amino acids. The V and J ends lost 4 bases and 0 bases, in that order; junction bases with no gene match: 10. In DNA, the CDR3 is TGTGCCAGCAGCTCGAGCAGACTAGCGGTAAGCTCCTACAATGAGCAGTTCTTC. It translates to CASSSSRLAVSSYNEQFF.